This T cell receptor (beta chain) was recovered during a study of CD8+ T cells in alopecia areata (dated by TCRdb to 2017 to 2018). Regarding the study in general: Treated patients were enrolled in an open-label pilot trial of oral tofacitinib at 5 to 10 mg twice daily for moderate-to-severe alopecia areata. Tofacitinib was administered for 6 to 18 months, and 6 months of follow-up off drug were then conducted to assess delayed response and recurrence. The study used high-throughput TCRbeta sequencing to examine T cell clonal expansion in alopecia areata, in both the C3H/HeJ mouse model and human patients. Scalp tissue and sorted CD4+ and CD8+ peripheral blood T cells from patchy and totalis/universalis alopecia areata patients and from healthy controls were covered by human TCRbeta sequencing. Biopsies were taken from tofacitinib-treated patients at baseline and again at 4 and 24 weeks into treatment, and several of those patients also had a later scalp biopsy. Scalp clonality was compared across normal scalp (n=4), patchy alopecia areata scalp (n=8), and alopecia totalis/universalis scalp (n=8). RNA came from the PAXgene miRNA kit for fixed scalp, the miRNeasy kit for PBMCs, and the RNeasy kit for mouse skin. immunoSEQ multiplex PCR using 35 Vbeta forward primers and 13 Jbeta reverse primers was used to amplify TCRbeta CDR3 regions.

The time point label, read with the paper, signifies: baseline before oral tofacitinib. Lesional scalp punch biopsies and peripheral blood were obtained from alopecia areata patients. PBMCs were isolated by density centrifugation and stained for CD3, CD4 and CD8, after which CD4+ and CD8+ T cells were sorted on a FACSAria. This clone was seen just once. It lacks a known antigen. No clone much larger than this one lies a single base away; base qualities are absent. Results the study describes overall, beyond this receptor: Compared with normal scalp, lesional scalp, particularly in alopecia totalis/universalis, had higher clonality and more expanded CD8+ clones, which suggests antigenic drive. Resident alphabeta T cells in normal human skin are also sequenced, complicating scalp TCR repertoire analysis, unlike mouse skin dominated by gammadelta T cells. TCR sequences shared between patients were less clear than in mice, possibly partly because of HLA diversity in the patient population.

The library relied on the immunoSEQ multiplex PCR assay. To provide template for TCR sequencing, every sample had RNA extracted and reverse transcribed into cDNA. SuperScript III was used for first-strand cDNA synthesis, primed with a 2:1 mix of oligo-dT and random hexamers. A synthetic immune receptor repertoire was used to assess amplification bias, and residual bias was removed computationally. Turning to the authors' computational methods: Raw reads were preprocessed for error removal, and CDR3 was defined according to IMGT conventions as running from the conserved cysteine to phenylalanine. Clonality was computed as 1 minus the Shannon entropy, with the entropy normalized by log2 of the number of productive unique TCRs. Scalp TCRbeta sequences were cross-referenced with sorted blood CD4 and CD8 repertoires so that the CD4 or CD8 identity of scalp clones could be inferred. Sourced from immuneACCESS, this table was stored by TCRdb with only in-frame sequences that have V and J called. A share of the clones is absent; for the studies checked, an unresolved V gene accounts for under half, and the remainder has no known explanation. V and J calls plus clone size are reproduced from that table; the DNA served to infer D and trimming. This sample comprises 180,000 or so clones, less than 75% of them detected only once. The ten largest clones add up to about an eighth of the sample.

The V and J ends are trimmed by 5 bases and 3 bases, leaving 10 bases between them. As encoded in the germline V gene (reference sequence), CDR1 is SEHNR while CDR2 is FQNEAQ. Counted from cysteine to phenylalanine, this CDR3 has 13 amino acids. This entry keeps only the CDR3 DNA: 39 bases, framed from base 1. The chain is assembled from TRBV7-9 and TRBJ1-1; too little of a D gene remains to name it. This sequence was found in a human donor with alopecia areata. The sequences come from CD8+ T cells sorted from blood, collected at week 0. The CDR3 amino acid sequence is: CASSPGPDTEAFF. The DNA sequence reads TGTGCCAGCAGCCCAGGACCGGACACTGAAGCTTTCTTT. The entire variable domain, with the stretches around the CDR3 drawn from the reference TRBV7-9 and TRBJ1-1 proteins, is DTGVSQNPRHKITKRGQNVTFRCDPISEHNRLYWYRQTLGQGPEFLTYFQNEAQLEKSRLLSDRFSAERPKGSFSTLEIQRTEQGDSAMYLCASSPGPDTEAFFGQGTRLTVV.